The 23 T cell receptor beta chains below were found in one sample sequenced in a study of blood T cell repertoires in COVID-19 (dated by TCRdb to about 2020). The library was made by the immunoSEQ multiplex PCR assay. This immuneACCESS table, as held by TCRdb, lists in-frame sequences with V and J called but not all clones. Of the missing ones, under half trace to an unresolved V gene in checked studies; the others have no known cause. This sample has around 80,000 clones in its table, and about four fifths of those were observed once. The ten most abundant clones make up roughly 9% of the sample. Input material: peripheral blood. All receptors derive from a human donor in a cohort sampled during active COVID-19.

This clone was picked up a small number of times. The chain is built from TRBV2 and TRBJ2-7; 10 nucleotides agree with TRBD1. The CDR3 is 17 residues long. Germline CDR1 and CDR2: SNHLY and FYNNEI. V shed 4 bases and J 5 bases; nucleotides not matched to a gene: 14. The CDR3 bases are TGTGCCAGCAGTGGCGTGCGAACGACAGGGGGCTTCCACGAGCAGTACTTC. This codes for CASSGVRTTGGFHEQYF.

The chain is built from TRBV5-4 and TRBJ2-1; the D gene is possibly TRBD2 (7 bases). The CDR3 has 18 residues. V gave up 2 bases and J gave up 6 bases, with 24 bases separating them. Germline V CDR1 and CDR2: SGHNT, YYREEE (reference sequence). In DNA form, the CDR3 reads TGTGCCAGCAGCTTAAGAGTTCGGCGGGGGACAAGAAGCAATGAGCAGTTCTTC. The encoded protein is CASSLRVRRGTRSNEQFF.

This chain connects TRBV2 to TRBJ2-3; 7 bases agree with TRBD1. CDR3 length: 17 amino acids. Germline V gene sequence: CDR1 SNHLY, CDR2 FYNNEI. V dropped 7 bases and J dropped 2; count of bases not matched to a gene: 15. CDR3 nucleotide sequence: TGTGCCAGCAAGAGAGGGGGCGTGCTTAAAGCCACAGATACGCAGTATTTT. As protein: CASKRGGVLKATDTQYF.

This chain links TRBV10-3 with TRBJ2-1, with D tentatively TRBD2 (6 bases). The CDR3 consists of 15 residues. Germline CDR1 reads ENHRY; CDR2 reads SYGVKD. V was cut by 10 bases and J by 5 bases, with 21 bases left in between. The CDR3 region has the DNA TGTGCCAGTCTCCGGCCGGGAGCCCCTCACAATGAGCAGTTCTTC. Translating gives CASLRPGAPHNEQFF.

This clone appeared a single time. The chain employs TRBV28 and TRBJ2-6, with D tentatively TRBD2 (6 bases). The CDR3 totals 15 residues. V was trimmed by 10 bases and J by 2 bases, leaving 15 bases between them. The germline gives CDR1 MDHEN, CDR2 SYDVKM. DNA for the CDR3: TGTGCCACCCTAGCGCCTAGAGCTGGGGCCAACGTCCTGACTTTC. This sequence encodes CATLAPRAGANVLTF.

The chain joins TRBV28 to TRBJ2-1; 8 nucleotides align to TRBD1. Germline assignment: CDR1 MDHEN and CDR2 SYDVKM. Losses at the gene ends were 3 bases for V and 8 bases for J; bases not matched to a gene: 15. The CDR3 is 17 amino acids. Here the CDR3 DNA reads TGTGCCAGCAGTTTCCCCGACAGGGGCCCTGTACACTATGAGCAGTTCTTC. The encoded protein is CASSFPDRGPVHYEQFF.

This clone appeared a single time. The chain has TRBV5-5 and TRBJ2-5; the match to TRBD2 covers 15 bases. From germline, CDR1 is SGHKS and CDR2 YYEKEE (reference sequence). This CDR3 contains 14 residues. J lost 10 bases, V lost 4 bases, and 5 bases had no gene match. CDR3 in amino acids: CASSEGLAGGLQYF. CDR3 nucleotides: TGTGCCAGCAGCGAGGGACTAGCGGGGGGTCTCCAGTACTTC.

The chain recombines TRBV10-2 with TRBJ2-2; TRBD2 matches 7 bases. V was clipped by 6 bases and J by 6 bases; unmatched bases: 7. This CDR3 region has 14 residues. The germline gives CDR1 WSHSY, CDR2 SAAADI. The CDR3 loop is CASRESGNPGELFF. In DNA, the CDR3 is TGCGCCAGCAGGGAAAGCGGGAATCCCGGGGAGCTGTTTTTT.

V is TRBV7-3 and J is TRBJ1-6; 10 bases map to TRBD1. The CDR3 is 16 amino acids. Germline V CDR1 and CDR2: SGHTA, FQGTGA. V gave up 3 bases and J gave up 10 bases; unmatched junction bases: 9. CDR3 loop: CASSFTGQGIGSPLHF. The CDR3 region has the DNA TGTGCCAGCAGCTTTACGGGACAGGGGATTGGGTCACCCCTCCACTTT.

The chain couples TRBV30 to TRBJ2-6; tentatively, D is TRBD1 (5 bases). The CDR3 length is 16 residues. V was trimmed by 3 bases and J by 2 bases, leaving 14 bases between them. Germline values: CDR1 GTSNPN, CDR2 SVGIG (reference sequence). CDR3 in DNA: TGTGCCTGGAGCAAGGGGTCCCTGACTGGGGCCAACGTCCTGACTTTC. This sequence encodes CAWSKGSLTGANVLTF.

Comment on this clone: One junction end does not reproduce the germline sequence, and a read error may be involved. This chain joins TRBV7-2 and TRBJ1-2, with D possibly being TRBD1 (5 bases). Germline CDR1 reads SGHTA; CDR2 reads FQGNSA. This CDR3 has 16 amino acids. Written as DNA, the CDR3 is TGTGCCAGCAGCTCCCTCACGATGGACATGGGCTATCGCTACACCTTC. Translated, it gives CASSSLTMDMGYRYTF.

The table lists this clone with a count of one. J is TRBJ1-1 and V is TRBV19; the match to TRBD1 covers 8 bases. V was pared by 8 bases and J by 1 base, with 3 bases of the junction left unmatched. This CDR3 is built from 13 residues. The germline V gene has CDR1 LNHDA and CDR2 SQIVND (reference sequence). The CDR3 DNA is TGTGCCAGTGGGACAGGCCGGAACACTGAAGCTTTCTTT. Its protein is CASGTGRNTEAFF.

V is TRBV5-1 and J is TRBJ2-1; 8 bases agree with TRBD1. The CDR3 has 15 amino acids. V was clipped by 0 bases and J by 4 bases; unmatched bases: 3. The germline gives CDR1 SGHRS, CDR2 YFSETQ. The CDR3 DNA is TGCGCCAGCAGCTTGGTGGACAGGGAGTACAATGAGCAGTTCTTC. Amino acids: CASSLVDREYNEQFF. The variable domain in full, completed from reference TRBV5-1 and TRBJ2-1, reads KAGVTQTPRYLIKTRGQQVTLSCSPISGHRSVSWYQQTPGQGLQFLFEYFSETQRNKGNFPGRFSGRQFSNSRSEMNVSTLELGDSALYLCASSLVDREYNEQFFGPGTRLTVL.

The rearrangement joins TRBV2 to TRBJ2-5, with TRBD2 matching over 9 bases. The CDR3 is made up of 15 amino acids. Germline-derived CDR1 and CDR2 are SNHLY and FYNNEI. J lost 5 bases, V lost 4 bases, and 8 bases had no gene match. The CDR3 coding sequence is TGTGCCAGCAGTGGCCTAGCGGGGCGCTCGGAGACCCAGTACTTC. Translating it yields CASSGLAGRSETQYF.

V is TRBV5-1 and J is TRBJ1-2; TRBD1 agrees at 10 bases. Germline loops: CDR1 SGHRS, CDR2 YFSETQ. Losses at the gene ends were 1 base for V and 8 bases for J; bases not matched to a gene: 11. The CDR3 is made up of 16 amino acids. The CDR3 loop reads CASSLTPGQGPGGYTF. CDR3 coding DNA: TGCGCCAGCAGCTTGACCCCGGGACAGGGGCCAGGGGGCTACACCTTC.

CDR3 nucleotides: TGTGCCAGCGGAGAGGACGGGGGGTCTGGGGCCAACGTCCTGACTTTC. Its translation is CASGEDGGSGANVLTF. The chain uses TRBV2 and TRBJ2-6, with 7 bases aligning to TRBD2. V was clipped by 8 bases and J by 1 base; unmatched bases: 8. Germline-derived CDR1 and CDR2 are SNHLY and FYNNEI. CDR3 length equals 16 residues.

J is TRBJ2-5 and V is TRBV28; 7 bases agree with TRBD1. The CDR3 covers 13 residues. The V gene end was trimmed by 6 bases and the J gene end by 4 bases; junction bases not matched to a gene: 5. Germline CDR1 reads MDHEN; CDR2 reads SYDVKM. As DNA, the CDR3 is TGTGCCAGCAGAAGACAGGGATTAGAGACCCAGTACTTC. It translates to CASRRQGLETQYF.

This chain links TRBV20-1 with TRBJ1-2; D gene unclear. CDR3 size: 12 residues. CDR1 DFQATT and CDR2 SNEGSKA come from the germline V gene (reference sequence). The V end lost 3 bases, the J end lost 5 bases, and 10 bases lay between the germline ends. The CDR3 DNA follows: TGCAGTGCTAGTTCGGTTGCGTATGGCTACACCTTC. This translates into CSASSVAYGYTF.

This sequence joins TRBV19 and TRBJ2-7; D might be TRBD2 (7 bases). CDR3 length equals 14 residues. Germline CDR1 LNHDA, CDR2 SQIVND (reference sequence). Between the trimmed V and J ends, which lost 11 bases and 4 bases, there was a span of 21 bases. Here the CDR3 DNA reads TGTGCCCTCTCCACCGACGGGGGGCCTTACGAGCAGTACTTC. Translated: CALSTDGGPYEQYF.

The V call is TRBV7-2, the J call TRBJ2-4; 8 bases map to TRBD2. CDR1 is SGHTA, CDR2 FQGNSA, per germline. Unmatched junction bases numbered 9, after V lost 2 bases and J lost 6 bases. The CDR3 covers 16 residues. This chain's CDR3 is CASSLSLAGSANIQYF. Written as DNA, the CDR3 is TGTGCCAGCAGCTTATCGCTAGCGGGCTCCGCAAACATTCAGTACTTC.

This chain links TRBV2 with TRBJ1-1; D call uncertain. Looked up from germline, CDR1 is SNHLY and CDR2 is FYNNEI. V shed 6 bases and J shed 0 bases, with 11 bases lying between them. The CDR3 covers 14 residues. This CDR3 reads CASRYSQLNTEAFF. CDR3 bases: TGTGCCAGCAGGTATTCTCAGTTGAACACTGAAGCTTTCTTT.

The V and J genes are TRBV7-3 and TRBJ2-5; the D is unclear. The V and J ends lost 1 base and 4 bases respectively, with 13 bases between them. This CDR3 region has 15 residues. The germline V gene encodes CDR1 SGHTA and CDR2 FQGTGA. CDR3 residues: CASSLSGLPVETQYF. The CDR3, as DNA: TGTGCCAGCAGCTTAAGCGGCCTCCCTGTAGAGACCCAGTACTTC.

This chain links TRBV20-1 with TRBJ2-1; a possible D gene is TRBD2 (6 bases). This CDR3 has 14 amino acids. V lost 6 bases to trimming and J lost 0 bases, with 12 bases between them. Germline V gives CDR1 DFQATT, CDR2 SNEGSKA (reference sequence). The CDR3 region has the DNA TGCAGTGCCAGTGGGAGGAGCTCCTACAATGAGCAGTTCTTC. Protein sequence: CSASGRSSYNEQFF.